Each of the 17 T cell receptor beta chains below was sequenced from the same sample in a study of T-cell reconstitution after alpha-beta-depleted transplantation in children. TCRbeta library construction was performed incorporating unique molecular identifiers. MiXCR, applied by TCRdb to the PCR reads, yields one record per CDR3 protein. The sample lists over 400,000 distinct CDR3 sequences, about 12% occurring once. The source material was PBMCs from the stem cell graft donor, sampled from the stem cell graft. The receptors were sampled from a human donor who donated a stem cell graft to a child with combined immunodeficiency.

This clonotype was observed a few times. As DNA, the CDR3 is TGTGCCAGCACCGGGACAGGCAATGAGCAGTTCTTC. It yields the protein CASTGTGNEQFF. This chain connects TRBV12-3 or TRBV12-4 to TRBJ2-1, with TRBD1 matching 8 bases. The CDR3 extends over 12 amino acids. With V trimmed by 7 bases and J by 6 bases, 2 bases remained unmatched.

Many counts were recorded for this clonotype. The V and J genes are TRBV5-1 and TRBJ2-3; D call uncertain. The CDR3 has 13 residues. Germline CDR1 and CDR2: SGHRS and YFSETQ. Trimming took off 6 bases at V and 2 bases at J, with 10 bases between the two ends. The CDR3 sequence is CASTTELTDTQYF. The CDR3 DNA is TGCGCCAGCACAACTGAACTCACAGATACGCAGTATTTT.

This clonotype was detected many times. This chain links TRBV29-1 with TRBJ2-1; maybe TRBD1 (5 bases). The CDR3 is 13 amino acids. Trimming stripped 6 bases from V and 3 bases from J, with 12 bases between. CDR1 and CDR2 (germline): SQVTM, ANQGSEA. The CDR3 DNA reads TGCAGCGTGGAAATCAGGGACTACAATGAGCAGTTCTTC. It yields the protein CSVEIRDYNEQFF.

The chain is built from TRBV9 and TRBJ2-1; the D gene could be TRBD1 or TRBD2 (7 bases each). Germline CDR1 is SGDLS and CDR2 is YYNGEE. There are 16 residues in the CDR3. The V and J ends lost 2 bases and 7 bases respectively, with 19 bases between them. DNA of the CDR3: TGTGCCAGCAGCGTTGGATCAGGGGGGGCGAGGAATGAGCAGTTCTTC. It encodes CASSVGSGGARNEQFF. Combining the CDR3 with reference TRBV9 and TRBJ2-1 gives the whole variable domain DSGVTQTPKHLITATGQRVTLRCSPRSGDLSVYWYQQSLDQGLQFLIQYYNGEERAKGNILERFSAQQFPDLHSELNLSSLELGDSALYFCASSVGSGGARNEQFFGPGTRLTVL.

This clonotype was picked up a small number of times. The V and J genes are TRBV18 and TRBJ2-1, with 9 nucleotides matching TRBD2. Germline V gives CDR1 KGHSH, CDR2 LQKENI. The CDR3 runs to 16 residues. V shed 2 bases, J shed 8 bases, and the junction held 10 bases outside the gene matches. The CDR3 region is CASSPFLAGASDEQFF. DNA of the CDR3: TGTGCCAGCTCACCATTTTTAGCGGGAGCCAGCGATGAGCAGTTCTTC.

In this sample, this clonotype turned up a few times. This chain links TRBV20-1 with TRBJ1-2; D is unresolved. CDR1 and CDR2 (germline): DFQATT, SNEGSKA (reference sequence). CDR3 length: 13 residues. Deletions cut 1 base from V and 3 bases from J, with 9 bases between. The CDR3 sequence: CSARVGSYYGYTF. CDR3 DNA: TGCAGTGCTAGAGTGGGCAGCTACTATGGCTACACCTTC.

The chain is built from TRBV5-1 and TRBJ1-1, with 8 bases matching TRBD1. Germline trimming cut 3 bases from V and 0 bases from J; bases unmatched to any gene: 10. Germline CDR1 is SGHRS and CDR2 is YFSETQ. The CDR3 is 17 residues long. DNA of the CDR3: TGCGCCAGCAGCTCTCGACAGGGGAGGAGATTGAACACTGAAGCTTTCTTT. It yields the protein CASSSRQGRRLNTEAFF.

The CDR3 here is CASSLSGQSYNSPLHF. The DNA of the CDR3 is TGTGCCAGCAGTTTAAGTGGACAGTCCTATAATTCACCCCTCCACTTT. The V and J genes are TRBV12-3 or TRBV12-4 and TRBJ1-6; the D gene is possibly TRBD1 (6 bases). V shed 2 bases and J shed 1 base, with 9 bases lying between them. CDR3 length equals 16 residues.

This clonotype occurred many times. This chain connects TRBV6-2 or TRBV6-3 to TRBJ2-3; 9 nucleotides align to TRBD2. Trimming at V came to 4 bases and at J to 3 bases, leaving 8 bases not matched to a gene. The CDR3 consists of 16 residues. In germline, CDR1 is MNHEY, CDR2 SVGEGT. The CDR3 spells CASSFLSGSMTDTQYF. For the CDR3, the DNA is TGTGCCAGCAGTTTTCTTAGCGGGAGCATGACAGATACGCAGTATTTT.

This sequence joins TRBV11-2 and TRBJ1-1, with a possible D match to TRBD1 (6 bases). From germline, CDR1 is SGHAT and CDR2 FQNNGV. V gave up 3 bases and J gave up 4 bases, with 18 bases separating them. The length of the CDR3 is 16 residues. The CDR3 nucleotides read TGTGCCAGCAGCTTGGCCTGGACAGATTTTCTCACTGAAGCTTTCTTT. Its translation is CASSLAWTDFLTEAFF. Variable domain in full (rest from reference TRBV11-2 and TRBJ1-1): EAGVAQSPRYKIIEKRQSVAFWCNPISGHATLYWYQQILGQGPKLLIQFQNNGVVDDSQLPKDRFSAERLKGVDSTLKIQPAKLEDSAVYLCASSLAWTDFLTEAFFGQGTRLTVV.

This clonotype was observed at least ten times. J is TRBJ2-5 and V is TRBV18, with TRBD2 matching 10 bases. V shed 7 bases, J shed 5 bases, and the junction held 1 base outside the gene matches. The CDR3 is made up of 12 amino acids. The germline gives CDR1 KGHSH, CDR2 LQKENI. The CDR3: CASLTSGETQYF. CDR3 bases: TGTGCCAGCTTGACTAGCGGGGAGACCCAGTACTTC.

The CDR3 loop reads CASSPRVNRDEQYF. As DNA, the CDR3 is TGTGCCAGCTCACCAAGGGTCAATCGGGACGAGCAGTACTTC. The chain links TRBV18 to TRBJ2-7; no firm D call. CDR1 is KGHSH and CDR2 is LQKENI in the germline V gene. The CDR3 covers 14 residues. With 2 bases removed from V and 5 bases from J, the gap between germline ends came to 13 bases.

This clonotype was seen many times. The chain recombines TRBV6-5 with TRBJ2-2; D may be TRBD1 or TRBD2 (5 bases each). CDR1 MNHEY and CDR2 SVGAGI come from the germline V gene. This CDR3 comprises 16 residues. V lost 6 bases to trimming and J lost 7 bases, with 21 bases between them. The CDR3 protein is CASSRPGPLRGGELFF. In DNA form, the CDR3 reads TGTGCCAGCAGCCGACCGGGACCCCTAAGGGGCGGGGAGCTGTTTTTT.

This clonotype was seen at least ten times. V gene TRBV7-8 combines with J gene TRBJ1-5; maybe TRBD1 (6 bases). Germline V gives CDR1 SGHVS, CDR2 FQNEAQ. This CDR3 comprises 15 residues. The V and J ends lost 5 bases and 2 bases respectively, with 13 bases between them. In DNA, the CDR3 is TGTGCCAGCAGCCAACAGGGTTCCGGCAATCAGCCCCAGCATTTT. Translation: CASSQQGSGNQPQHF.

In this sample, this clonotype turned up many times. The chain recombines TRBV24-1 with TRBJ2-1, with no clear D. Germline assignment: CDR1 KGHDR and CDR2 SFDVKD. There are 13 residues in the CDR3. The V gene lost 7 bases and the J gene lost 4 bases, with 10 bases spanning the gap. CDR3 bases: TGTGCCACCAGCGGAAGCCAATACAATGAGCAGTTCTTC. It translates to CATSGSQYNEQFF.

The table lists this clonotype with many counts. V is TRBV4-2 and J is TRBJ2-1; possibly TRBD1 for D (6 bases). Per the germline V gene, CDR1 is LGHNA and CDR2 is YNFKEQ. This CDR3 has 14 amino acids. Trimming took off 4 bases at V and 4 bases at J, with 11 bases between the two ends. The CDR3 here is CASSLRTVYNEQFF. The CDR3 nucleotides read TGTGCCAGCAGCCTAAGGACAGTATACAATGAGCAGTTCTTC.

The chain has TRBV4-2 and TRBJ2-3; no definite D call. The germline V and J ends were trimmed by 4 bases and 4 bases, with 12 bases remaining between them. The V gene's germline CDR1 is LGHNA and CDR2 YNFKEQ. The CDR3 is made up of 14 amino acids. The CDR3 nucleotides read TGTGCCAGCAGCCGTATACTTGGCCCAGATACGCAGTATTTT. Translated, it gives CASSRILGPDTQYF.